A selection of T cell receptor beta chains follows, all from one sample in a study of blood T cell repertoires in COVID-19. The protocol was immunoSEQ multiplex PCR, while the TCRdb copy is restricted to in-frame clones and leaves out a portion. The table includes tens of thousands of clones, roughly 87% detected once. The sequenced sample consisted of peripheral blood. These receptors were collected from a woman over 75 with acute or convalescent COVID-19. CDR3s leave out the opening cysteine and the closing phenylalanine or tryptophan.

v_gene: TRBV30
CDR3aa: AWMSGTGYSNTIY

v_gene: TRBV10-3
CDR3aa: AISEPQGAGNDGYT

v_gene: TRBV19
CDR3aa: ASSPPGLGETQY

v_gene: TRBV3-1/TRBV3-2
CDR3aa: ASSQDLGLAEETQY

v_gene: TRBV28
CDR3aa: ASSTPGQGVEKLF

v_gene: TRBV23-1
CDR3aa: ASSQSKQVPMNTEAF

v_gene: TRBV19
CDR3aa: ASSWQGGQPQH

v_gene: TRBV18
CDR3aa: ASSSDSNQPQH

v_gene: TRBV23-1
CDR3aa: ASIRHSRRENTEAF

v_gene: TRBV19
CDR3aa: ASNEGGGNQPQH

v_gene: TRBV10-3
CDR3aa: AISLPGGADYGYT

v_gene: TRBV12-5
CDR3aa: GSAGSNYGYT

v_gene: TRBV6-6
CDR3aa: ASSTTDTQY

v_gene: TRBV20-1
CDR3aa: SAEGDTQY

v_gene: TRBV3-1/TRBV3-2
CDR3aa: ASSQDRGAGTDTQY

v_gene: TRBV11-2
CDR3aa: ASSPLGRGGPYTQY

v_gene: TRBV7-2
CDR3aa: ATSMSISSETQY

v_gene: TRBV19
CDR3aa: ASSGGLDTGELF

v_gene: TRBV3-1/TRBV3-2
CDR3aa: ASSQTDRGGGYT

v_gene: TRBV3-1/TRBV3-2
CDR3aa: ASSQDRDYEQY

v_gene: TRBV5-4
CDR3aa: ASSLALDHNEQF

v_gene: TRBV2
CDR3aa: ASSVGLAGTTDTQY

v_gene: TRBV6-2/TRBV6-3
CDR3aa: ASSQGLPEAF

v_gene: TRBV5-1
CDR3aa: ASSLYSTDTQY

v_gene: TRBV6-5
CDR3aa: ASSLTGGSYNEQF

v_gene: TRBV7-6
CDR3aa: ASARDSATDTQY